The entry below gives a single T cell receptor beta chain sequence along with its context. The antigen remains undetermined. The sample is drawn from a study of cytomegalovirus exposure and HLA in healthy donors. Findings and caveats of the study: TCR beta chains numbering more than 150 were designated cytomegalovirus-associated.

13 Jbeta primers and 60 Vbeta primers were used for the PCR. Authors' processing steps: A follow-up analysis tallied approximately 85 million unique TCR beta chains, roughly 11 million shared. Here immunoSEQ multiplex PCR was the method, and the copy in TCRdb shows in-frame clones only, minus some. Clone size and V and J calls were adopted from that table, with D and trimming inferred from the DNA. Seen here are about 79,000 clones, just over 70% observed once, and the top ten hold around 8%. Germline lookup yields CDR1 GTSNPN and CDR2 SVGIG (reference sequence). V gave up 3 bases and J gave up 8 bases, with 19 bases separating them. This CDR3 has 14 residues.

This chain connects TRBV30 to TRBJ1-2; D remains unclear. Sequencing input: PBMCs. This TCR came from a man in his 60s in good health and CMV-seronegative. CDR3 in amino acids: CAWSQSIRSGGYTF. The CDR3 bases are TGTGCCTGGAGCCAGAGTATCCGGTCGGGGGGCTACACCTTC.